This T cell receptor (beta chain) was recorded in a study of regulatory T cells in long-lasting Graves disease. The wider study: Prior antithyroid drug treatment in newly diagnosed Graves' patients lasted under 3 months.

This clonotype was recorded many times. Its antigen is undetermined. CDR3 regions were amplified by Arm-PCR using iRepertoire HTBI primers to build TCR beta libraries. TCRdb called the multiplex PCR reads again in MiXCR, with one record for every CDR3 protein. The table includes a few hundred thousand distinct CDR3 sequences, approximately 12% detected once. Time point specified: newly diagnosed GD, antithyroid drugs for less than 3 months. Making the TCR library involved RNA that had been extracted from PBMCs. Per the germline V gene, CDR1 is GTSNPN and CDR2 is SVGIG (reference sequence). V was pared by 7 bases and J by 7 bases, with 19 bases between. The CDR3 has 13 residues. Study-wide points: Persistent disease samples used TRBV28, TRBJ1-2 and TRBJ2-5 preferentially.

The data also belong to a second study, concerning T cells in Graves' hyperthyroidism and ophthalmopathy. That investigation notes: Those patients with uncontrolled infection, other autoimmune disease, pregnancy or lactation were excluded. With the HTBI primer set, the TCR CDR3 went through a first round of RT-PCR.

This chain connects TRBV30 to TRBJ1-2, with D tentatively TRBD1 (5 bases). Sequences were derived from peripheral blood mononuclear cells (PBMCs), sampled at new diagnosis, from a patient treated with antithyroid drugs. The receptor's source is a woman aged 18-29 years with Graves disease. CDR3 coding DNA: TGTGCCTTAAGACAGCCCCCGGTGCGTGGCTACACCTTC. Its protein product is CALRQPPVRGYTF.